A single sample is the source of the 28 T cell receptor beta chains below, sequenced in a study of cytomegalovirus exposure and HLA in healthy donors. Only in-frame clones appear in the TCRdb table, and some are missing; sequencing was by immunoSEQ multiplex PCR. Among roughly 240,000 clones listed, roughly 89% were seen once. The sample taken for sequencing was PBMCs. All receptors derive from a man between 18 and 29 years old in good health and CMV-seronegative.

The J gene is TRBJ1-6, the V gene TRBV5-6; D unresolved. V was pared by 1 base and J by 10 bases, with 18 bases between. The CDR3 contains 16 residues. CDR1 and CDR2 (germline): SGHDT, YYEEEE. As DNA, the CDR3 is TGTGCCAGCAGCTTGTGGGGAGGGAGCATGGGCTCACCCCTCCACTTT. It is translated as CASSLWGGSMGSPLHF. The variable domain in full, completed from reference TRBV5-6 and TRBJ1-6, reads DAGVTQSPTHLIKTRGQQVTLRCSPKSGHDTVSWYQQALGQGPQFIFQYYEEEERQRGNFPDRFSGHQFPNYSSELNVNALLLGDSALYLCASSLWGGSMGSPLHFGNGTRLTVT.

The V call is TRBV6-1, the J call TRBJ2-7; D gene ambiguous. From germline, CDR1 is MNHNS and CDR2 SASEGT. The V gene lost 5 bases and the J gene lost 0 bases, with 11 bases spanning the gap. The CDR3 sequence is 14 residues long. The CDR3 here is CASSTARSSYEQYF. The DNA of the CDR3 is TGTGCCAGCAGTACGGCTAGGAGCTCCTACGAGCAGTACTTC.

The V and J genes are TRBV5-4 and TRBJ1-2, with D unresolved. The V end was cut by 2 bases, the J end by 6 bases, with 11 bases between. CDR1 and CDR2 from the germline V gene are SGHNT and YYREEE (reference sequence). The CDR3 has 13 residues. CDR3 DNA: TGTGCCAGCAGCTTAAGGGAGACTGATGGCTACACCTTC. Translating gives CASSLRETDGYTF.

A single count supports this clone. V is TRBV19 and J is TRBJ2-7, with D possibly TRBD1 on 6 matching bases. CDR3 size: 16 residues. Trimming left V 3 bases short and J 4 bases short, with 19 bases between. The V gene's germline CDR1 is LNHDA and CDR2 SQIVND (reference sequence). The CDR3 nucleotides are TGTGCCAGTAGTATCCCAACAGGGTGGGGCCCGTACGAGCAGTACTTC. This encodes CASSIPTGWGPYEQYF.

This sequence joins TRBV15 and TRBJ2-7; D remains unclear. Germline V gives CDR1 LNHNV, CDR2 YYDKDF (reference sequence). The CDR3 consists of 14 residues. Deletions cut 1 base from V and 6 bases from J, with 13 bases between. The CDR3: CATSRGAGSGEQYF. CDR3 nucleotides: TGTGCCACCAGCAGAGGTGCCGGTTCCGGCGAGCAGTACTTC.

The chain uses TRBV7-9 and TRBJ2-7; D gene uncertain. Trimming removed 3 bases at V and 4 bases at J, with 7 bases between. The CDR3 sequence is 12 residues long. CDR1 and CDR2 (germline): SEHNR, FQNEAQ (reference sequence). CDR3 in amino acids: CASSFDWYEQYF. The CDR3 DNA reads TGTGCCAGCAGCTTTGACTGGTACGAGCAGTACTTC.

The V and J genes are TRBV15 and TRBJ1-2; D unresolved. Germline CDR1 is LNHNV and CDR2 is YYDKDF (reference sequence). The CDR3 contains 12 residues. Trimming shortened V by 4 bases and J by 2 bases, and 5 bases separated the two germline ends. CDR3 amino acids: CATSKPNYGYTF. CDR3 nucleotide sequence: TGTGCCACCAGCAAGCCCAACTATGGCTACACCTTC. Full variable domain (outside the CDR3, taken from reference TRBV15 and TRBJ1-2): DAMVIQNPRYQVTQFGKPVTLSCSQTLNHNVMYWYQQKSSQAPKLLFHYYDKDFNNEADTPDNFQSRRPNTSFCFLDIRSPGLGDTAMYLCATSKPNYGYTFGSGTRLTVV.

The chain carries TRBV2 and TRBJ2-7; 10 bases are shared with TRBD2. CDR1 is SNHLY and CDR2 is FYNNEI in the germline V gene. The CDR3 runs to 19 residues. V shed 6 bases and J 3 bases; nucleotides not matched to a gene: 20. The CDR3 protein is CASSLIAGGTSLNSYEQYF. The CDR3, as DNA: TGTGCCAGCAGCCTAATAGCGGGAGGTACCTCCCTAAATAGCTACGAGCAGTACTTC.

This clone is a singleton in its sample. The gene calls are TRBV7-2 and TRBJ2-3; perhaps TRBD2 as D (5 bases). This CDR3 is 12 amino acids long. The ends were cut back, 6 bases at V and 10 bases at J, with 14 bases in the middle. The germline V gene encodes CDR1 SGHTA and CDR2 FQGNSA. The CDR3 DNA sequence: TGTGCCAGCAGTCGCGACTATGGCCCGCAGTATTTT. This gives the protein CASSRDYGPQYF.

The chain joins TRBV7-3 to TRBJ2-3; TRBD2 matches at 7 bases. The CDR3 consists of 14 residues. The V gene's germline CDR1 is SGHTA and CDR2 FQGTGA. V shed 2 bases, J shed 2 bases, and the junction held 1 base outside the gene matches. The CDR3 is CASSLGRATDTQYF. The CDR3 bases are TGTGCCAGCAGCTTAGGGAGGGCCACAGATACGCAGTATTTT.

This sequence joins TRBV7-3 and TRBJ1-2, with 8 bases matching TRBD1. The V gene end was trimmed by 6 bases and the J gene end by 8 bases; junction bases not matched to a gene: 5. The CDR3 has 12 residues. Germline V CDR1 and CDR2: SGHTA, FQGTGA. The CDR3 region is CASSAGGRGYTF. DNA of the CDR3: TGTGCCAGCAGTGCAGGGGGCCGGGGCTACACCTTC.

This clone was recorded once. This sequence joins TRBV5-4 and TRBJ2-7; D may be TRBD2 (5 bases). The length of the CDR3 is 14 residues. Germline CDR1 is SGHNT and CDR2 is YYREEE (reference sequence). Trimming took 1 base from V and 4 from J, leaving 12 bases between them. The CDR3 region is CASSLSSGMYEQYF. CDR3 coding DNA: TGTGCCAGCAGCTTGTCATCGGGAATGTACGAGCAGTACTTC.

The chain recombines TRBV6-1 with TRBJ2-6; D ambiguous. Germline assignment: CDR1 MNHNS and CDR2 SASEGT. The CDR3 totals 18 residues. Trimming removed 2 bases from V and 0 bases from J, with 14 bases in between. The CDR3 DNA is TGTGCCAGCAGTGAATCGCGGATCCCGAGCTCTGGGGCCAACGTCCTGACTTTC. It specifies CASSESRIPSSGANVLTF.

V is TRBV5-1 and J is TRBJ1-1; D might be TRBD1 (5 bases). CDR1 is SGHRS, CDR2 YFSETQ, per germline. V was cut by 3 bases and J by 5 bases, with 20 bases left in between. The CDR3 spans 16 residues. The CDR3 sequence: CASSSSGLRGGTEAFF. The DNA of the CDR3 is TGCGCCAGCAGCTCCTCGGGACTCCGGGGGGGGACTGAAGCTTTCTTT. Full variable domain (missing parts from reference TRBV5-1 and TRBJ1-1): KAGVTQTPRYLIKTRGQQVTLSCSPISGHRSVSWYQQTPGQGLQFLFEYFSETQRNKGNFPGRFSGRQFSNSRSEMNVSTLELGDSALYLCASSSSGLRGGTEAFFGQGTRLTVV.

The J gene is TRBJ2-1, the V gene TRBV9; 10 positions agree with TRBD1. V gave up 4 bases and J gave up 6 bases; unmatched junction bases: 10. Looked up from germline, CDR1 is SGDLS and CDR2 is YYNGEE. This CDR3 has 16 residues. The CDR3 spells CASSKKRDRGLNEQFF. The CDR3 DNA reads TGTGCCAGCAGCAAGAAACGGGACAGGGGCCTCAATGAGCAGTTCTTC.

This clone was detected only a few times. V is TRBV10-2 and J is TRBJ2-7; D gene uncertain. V was pared by 5 bases and J by 5 bases, with 7 bases between. Germline assignment: CDR1 WSHSY and CDR2 SAAADI. The CDR3 contains 11 residues. DNA of the CDR3: TGCGCCAGCAGTTCCCTTAACGAGCAGTACTTC. Amino acids: CASSSLNEQYF.

The V gene is TRBV15, the J gene TRBJ2-1; 7 bases are a match to TRBD2. The CDR3 is made up of 12 amino acids. The trim removed 3 bases at V and 15 bases at J, leaving 8 bases unmatched. Germline V lookup: CDR1 LNHNV, CDR2 YYDKDF (reference sequence). CDR3 sequence reads: CATSSNRDYPFF. For the CDR3, the DNA is TGTGCCACCAGCAGCAACCGGGACTATCCGTTCTTC.

The V call is TRBV27, the J call TRBJ2-7, with 9 bases aligning to TRBD1. Looked up from germline, CDR1 is MNHEY and CDR2 is SMNVEV (reference sequence). With V trimmed by 2 bases and J by 4 bases, 9 bases remained unmatched. The length of the CDR3 is 16 residues. The CDR3 region has the DNA TGTGCCAGCAGTTTACGACATAGGACAGGGGCATACGAGCAGTACTTC. Its protein product is CASSLRHRTGAYEQYF.

The chain employs TRBV6-6 and TRBJ2-3; TRBD2 is a possible D gene (6 bases). Germline lookup yields CDR1 MNHNY and CDR2 SVGAGI (reference sequence). The CDR3 covers 16 residues. V lost 7 bases and J 0 bases, leaving 17 bases between the germline ends. CDR3 sequence reads: CASTRDMGLSTDTQYF. The DNA for the CDR3 is TGTGCCAGCACCCGGGATATGGGACTGAGCACAGATACGCAGTATTTT.

This chain uses TRBV5-1 with TRBJ2-5, with 9 bases that match TRBD2. This CDR3 contains 16 residues. Germline trimming cut 0 bases from V and 4 bases from J; bases unmatched to any gene: 7. Looked up from germline, CDR1 is SGHRS and CDR2 is YFSETQ. The CDR3, as DNA: TGCGCCAGCAGCTTGGACGGCGGGAGGGCCGCAGAGACCCAGTACTTC. Translation: CASSLDGGRAAETQYF. The variable domain in full, with the rest retrieved from reference TRBV5-1 and TRBJ2-5, is KAGVTQTPRYLIKTRGQQVTLSCSPISGHRSVSWYQQTPGQGLQFLFEYFSETQRNKGNFPGRFSGRQFSNSRSEMNVSTLELGDSALYLCASSLDGGRAAETQYFGPGTRLLVL.

The chain is built from TRBV2 and TRBJ2-5, with 10 nucleotides matching TRBD2. Looked up from germline, CDR1 is SNHLY and CDR2 is FYNNEI. This CDR3 has 14 residues. The ends lost 8 bases at V and 4 bases at J; junction bases unmatched: 7. The CDR3 loop reads CASVAAGGRETQYF. The DNA of the CDR3 is TGTGCCAGCGTCGCAGCGGGAGGGCGAGAGACCCAGTACTTC.

The V call is TRBV11-2, the J call TRBJ2-7, with a weak D call TRBD1 (5 bases). Looked up from germline, CDR1 is SGHAT and CDR2 is FQNNGV. V was pared by 2 bases and J by 0 bases, with 8 bases between. The CDR3 loop spans 14 amino acids. The CDR3 here is CASSLWGPSYEQYF. Here the CDR3 DNA reads TGTGCCAGCAGCTTATGGGGCCCCTCCTACGAGCAGTACTTC.

The CDR3 nucleotides read TGTGCCAGCAGCTTCTCGGCGACTACGAGCACAGATACGCAGTATTTT. Translating gives CASSFSATTSTDTQYF. V usage is TRBV7-2 and J usage is TRBJ2-3; possible D gene TRBD2, 5 bases. This CDR3 is 16 amino acids long. Deletions cut 3 bases from V and 0 bases from J, with 13 bases between. Looked up from germline, CDR1 is SGHTA and CDR2 is FQGNSA.

The rearrangement joins TRBV7-2 to TRBJ1-4; TRBD1 matches 8 bases. The CDR3 spans 17 residues. Germline CDR1 and CDR2: SGHTA and FQGNSA. V was clipped by 5 bases and J by 4 bases; unmatched bases: 12. The CDR3 DNA reads as TGTGCCAGCAGCCTCGGGCGGACAGGGTTTGATAATGAAAAACTGTTTTTT. It specifies CASSLGRTGFDNEKLFF. Full variable domain (rest looked up from reference TRBV7-2 and TRBJ1-4): GAGVSQSPSNKVTEKGKDVELRCDPISGHTALYWYRQSLGQGLEFLIYFQGNSAPDKSGLPSDRFSAERTGGSVSTLTIQRTQQEDSAVYLCASSLGRTGFDNEKLFFGSGTQLSVL.

This clone was detected only once. The chain has TRBV9 and TRBJ2-7, with D possibly TRBD2 on 6 matching bases. CDR3 size: 13 residues. Between the trimmed V and J ends, which lost 4 bases and 3 bases, there was a span of 11 bases. Germline V gene data show CDR1 as SGDLS and CDR2 as YYNGEE. The CDR3 coding sequence is TGTGCCAGCAGCCCCTGGCGGGACTACGAGCAGTACTTC. This translates into CASSPWRDYEQYF.

The chain combines TRBV29-1 with TRBJ2-7; 16 positions match TRBD2. The CDR3 covers 16 residues. The V segment lost 5 bases and the J segment 2 bases; nucleotides outside the gene matches: 6. Germline loops: CDR1 SQVTM, CDR2 ANQGSEA. CDR3 DNA sequence: TGCAGCGTTCCGGGACTAGCGGGAGGGCCGCCCTACGAGCAGTACTTC. Encoded protein: CSVPGLAGGPPYEQYF.

This chain connects TRBV18 to TRBJ2-3; D remains ambiguous. The germline V and J ends were trimmed by 5 bases and 0 bases, with 6 bases remaining between them. The CDR3 is 13 residues long. Germline CDR1 is KGHSH and CDR2 is LQKENI. DNA for the CDR3: TGTGCCAGCTCATCGTCTAGCACAGATACGCAGTATTTT. It translates to CASSSSSTDTQYF.

CDR3 bases: TGTGCCAGCAACCGGGAGGTGTACACCGGGGAGCTGTTTTTT. Translating it yields CASNREVYTGELFF. The chain combines TRBV6-5 with TRBJ2-2, with 7 bases aligning to TRBD2. The junction had 5 bases not matched to a gene; V was cut back by 7 bases and J by 3 bases. Germline-derived CDR1 and CDR2 are MNHEY and SVGAGI. The CDR3 has 14 residues.